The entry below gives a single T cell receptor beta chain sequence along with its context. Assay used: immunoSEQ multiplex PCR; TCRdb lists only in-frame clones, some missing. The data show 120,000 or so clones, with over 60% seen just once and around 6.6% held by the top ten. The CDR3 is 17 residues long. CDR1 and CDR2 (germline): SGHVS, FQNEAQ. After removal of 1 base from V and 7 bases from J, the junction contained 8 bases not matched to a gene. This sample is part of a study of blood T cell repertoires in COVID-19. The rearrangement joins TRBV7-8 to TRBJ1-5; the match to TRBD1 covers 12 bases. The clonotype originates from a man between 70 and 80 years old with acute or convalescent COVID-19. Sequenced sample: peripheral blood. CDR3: CASSLGGTGGARQPQHF. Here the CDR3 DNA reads TGTGCCAGCAGCTTAGGGGGGACAGGGGGCGCGAGACAGCCCCAGCATTTT.